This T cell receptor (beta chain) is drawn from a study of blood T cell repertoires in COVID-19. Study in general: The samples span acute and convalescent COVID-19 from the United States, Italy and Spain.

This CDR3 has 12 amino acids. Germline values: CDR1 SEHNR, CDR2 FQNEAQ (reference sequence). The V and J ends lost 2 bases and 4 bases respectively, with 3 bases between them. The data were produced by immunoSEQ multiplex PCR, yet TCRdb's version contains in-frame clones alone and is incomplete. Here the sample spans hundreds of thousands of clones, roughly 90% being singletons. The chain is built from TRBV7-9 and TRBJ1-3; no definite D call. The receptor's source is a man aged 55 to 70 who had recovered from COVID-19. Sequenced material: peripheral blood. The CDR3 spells CASSLQGNTIYF. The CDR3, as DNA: TGTGCCAGCAGCTTACAAGGAAACACCATATATTTT.